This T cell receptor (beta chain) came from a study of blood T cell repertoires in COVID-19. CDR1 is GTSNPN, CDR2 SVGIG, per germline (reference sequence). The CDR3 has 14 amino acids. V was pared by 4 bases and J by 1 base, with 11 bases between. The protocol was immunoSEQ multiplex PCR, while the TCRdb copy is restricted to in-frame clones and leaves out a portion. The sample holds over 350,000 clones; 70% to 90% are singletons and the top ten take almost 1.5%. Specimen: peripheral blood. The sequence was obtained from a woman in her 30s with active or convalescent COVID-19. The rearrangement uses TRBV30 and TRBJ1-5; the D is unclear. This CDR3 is CAWTRTGSNQPQHF. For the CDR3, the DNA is TGTGCCTGGACCAGGACTGGGAGCAATCAGCCCCAGCATTTT. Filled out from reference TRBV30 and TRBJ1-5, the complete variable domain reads SQTIHQWPATLVQPVGSPLSLECTVEGTSNPNLYWYRQAAGRGLQLLFYSVGIGQISSEVPQNLSASRPQDRQFILSSKKLLLSDSGFYLCAWTRTGSNQPQHFGDGTRLSIL.